Detailed here is one TCR beta chain. With 6 bases removed from V and 4 bases from J, the gap between germline ends came to 8 bases. Germline values: CDR1 MNHEY, CDR2 SVGEGT. This CDR3 spans 12 amino acids. These data come from a study of blood T cell repertoires in COVID-19. Study summary: Samples taken during acute and convalescent COVID-19 were collected in the United States, Italy and Spain.

Authors' data handling: How many nucleated cells were present was estimated from reference gene primer amplification. Data came from immunoSEQ multiplex PCR; TCRdb stores just in-frame clones and leaves some out. V, J and clone size are those of that table, while D and trimming were read from the DNA. The data show some 200,000 clones, 70% to 90% seen once. This receptor was identified in an elderly man with acute or convalescent COVID-19. The genes are TRBV6-2 or TRBV6-3 and TRBJ2-3, with D unresolved. Sequencing was carried out using peripheral blood. The CDR3 DNA is TGTGCCAGCAGCCCACGGGCAGATACGCAGTATTTT. This gives the protein CASSPRADTQYF.